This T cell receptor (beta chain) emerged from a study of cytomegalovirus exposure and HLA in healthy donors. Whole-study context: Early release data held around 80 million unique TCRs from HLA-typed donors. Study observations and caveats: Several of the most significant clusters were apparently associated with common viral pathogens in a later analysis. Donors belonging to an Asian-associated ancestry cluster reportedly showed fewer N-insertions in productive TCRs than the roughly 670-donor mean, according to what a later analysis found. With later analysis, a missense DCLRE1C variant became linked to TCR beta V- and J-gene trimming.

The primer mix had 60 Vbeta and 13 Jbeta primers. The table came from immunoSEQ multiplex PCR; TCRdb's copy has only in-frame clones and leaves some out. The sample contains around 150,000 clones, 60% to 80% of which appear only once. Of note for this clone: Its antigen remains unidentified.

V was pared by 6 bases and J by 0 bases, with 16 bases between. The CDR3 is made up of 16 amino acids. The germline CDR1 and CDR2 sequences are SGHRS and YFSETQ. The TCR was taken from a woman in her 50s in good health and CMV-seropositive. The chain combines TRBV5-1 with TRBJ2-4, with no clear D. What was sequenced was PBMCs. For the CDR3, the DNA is TGCGCCAGCAACATCTTAACGTGGTTAGCCAAAAACATTCAGTACTTC. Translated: CASNILTWLAKNIQYF.